This T cell receptor beta chain is drawn from a study of shared clonotypes between healthy human individuals. Findings and limits, study-wide: Compared with memory subsets, naive subsets generally had larger estimated richness. The four-donor shared clonotypes exceeded non-shared clonotypes in generation probability, with non-shared ones scoring lower.

Produced via immunoSEQ multiplex PCR; TCRdb's table is partial and in-frame only. Here the sample spans a few million clones, 80% to 95% being singletons. Turning to this clone: The antigen is unknown. Other DNA sequences in the sample encode the same CDR3.

Subsets obtained from CD4+ cells comprised CD45RA+ naive and CD45RA-negative memory cells. The TCR originated in a man aged 18-30 years in good health. Some clones in this sample may be carry-over from other donors' samples. Sequencing was done on a sample of naive CD4+ T cells from PBMCs. Subset in this sample: CD45RA+ positively selected.

The CDR3 sequence is CASSLAGAQETQYF. Written as DNA, the CDR3 is TGTGCCAGCAGCCTAGCTGGGGCCCAGGAGACCCAGTACTTC. The V and J genes are TRBV5-4 and TRBJ2-5; D assignment may be TRBD1 or TRBD2 (5 bases each). The CDR3 extends over 14 amino acids. The germline V gene has CDR1 SGHNT and CDR2 YYREEE (reference sequence). V was pared by 4 bases and J by 5 bases, with 15 bases between. Full variable domain (missing parts from reference TRBV5-4 and TRBJ2-5): ETGVTQSPTHLIKTRGQQVTLRCSSQSGHNTVSWYQQALGQGPQFIFQYYREEENGRGNFPPRFSGLQFPNYSSELNVNALELDDSALYLCASSLAGAQETQYFGPGTRLLVL.